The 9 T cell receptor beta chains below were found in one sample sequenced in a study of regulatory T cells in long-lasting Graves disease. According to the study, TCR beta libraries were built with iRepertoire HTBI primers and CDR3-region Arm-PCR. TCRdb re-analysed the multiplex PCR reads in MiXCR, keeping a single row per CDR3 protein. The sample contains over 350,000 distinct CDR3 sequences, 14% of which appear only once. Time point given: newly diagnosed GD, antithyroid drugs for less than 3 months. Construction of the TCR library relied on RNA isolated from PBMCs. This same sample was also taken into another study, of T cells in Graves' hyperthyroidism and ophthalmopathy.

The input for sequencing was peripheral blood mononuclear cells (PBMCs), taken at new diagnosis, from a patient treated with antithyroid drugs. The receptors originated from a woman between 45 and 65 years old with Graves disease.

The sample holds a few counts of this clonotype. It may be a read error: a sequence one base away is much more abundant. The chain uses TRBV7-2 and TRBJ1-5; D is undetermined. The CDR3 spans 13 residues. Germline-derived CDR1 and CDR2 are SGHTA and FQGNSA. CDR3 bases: TGTGCCAGCGGCTTACCGGGGAGCCAGCCCCAGCATTTT. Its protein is CASGLPGSQPQHF.

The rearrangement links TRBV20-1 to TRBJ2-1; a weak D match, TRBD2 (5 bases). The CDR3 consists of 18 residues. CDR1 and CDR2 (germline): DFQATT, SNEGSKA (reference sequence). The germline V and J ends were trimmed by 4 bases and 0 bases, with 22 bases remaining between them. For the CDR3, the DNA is TGCAGTGCTATTAAGTTCCTGACGGGGTGGGGCTCCTACAATGAGCAGTTCTTC. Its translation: CSAIKFLTGWGSYNEQFF.

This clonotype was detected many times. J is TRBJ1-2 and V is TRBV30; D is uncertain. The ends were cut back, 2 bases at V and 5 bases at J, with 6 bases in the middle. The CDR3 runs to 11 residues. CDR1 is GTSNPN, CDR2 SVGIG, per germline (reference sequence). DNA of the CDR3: TGTGCCTGGAGTAACAGTTATGGCTACACCTTC. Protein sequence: CAWSNSYGYTF.

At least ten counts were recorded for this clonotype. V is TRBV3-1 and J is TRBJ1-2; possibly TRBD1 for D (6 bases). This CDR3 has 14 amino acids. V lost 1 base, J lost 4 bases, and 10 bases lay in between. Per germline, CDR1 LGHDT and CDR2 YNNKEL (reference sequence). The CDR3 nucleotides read TGTGCCAGCAGCCAAGGTCAGGGGAGCTATGGCTACACCTTC. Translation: CASSQGQGSYGYTF.

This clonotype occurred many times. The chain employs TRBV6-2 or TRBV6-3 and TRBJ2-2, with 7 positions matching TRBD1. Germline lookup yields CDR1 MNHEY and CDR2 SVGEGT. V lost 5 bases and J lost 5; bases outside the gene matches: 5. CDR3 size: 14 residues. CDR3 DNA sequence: TGTGCCAGCAGTAAACAACAGGGGACCGGGGAGCTGTTTTTT. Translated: CASSKQQGTGELFF.

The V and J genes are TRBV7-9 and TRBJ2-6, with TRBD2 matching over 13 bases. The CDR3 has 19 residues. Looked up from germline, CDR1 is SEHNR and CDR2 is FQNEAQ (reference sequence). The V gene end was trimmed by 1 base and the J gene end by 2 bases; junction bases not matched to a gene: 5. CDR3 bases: TGTGCCAGCAGCTTAGTCACTAGCGGGAGGGCCCCTGGGGCCAACGTCCTGACTTTC. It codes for CASSLVTSGRAPGANVLTF.

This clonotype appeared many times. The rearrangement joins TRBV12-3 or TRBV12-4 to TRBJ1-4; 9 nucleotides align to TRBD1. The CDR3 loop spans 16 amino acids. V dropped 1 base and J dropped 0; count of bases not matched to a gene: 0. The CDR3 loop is CASSLGTGATNEKLFF. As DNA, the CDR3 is TGTGCCAGCAGTTTAGGGACAGGGGCAACTAATGAAAAACTGTTTTTT.

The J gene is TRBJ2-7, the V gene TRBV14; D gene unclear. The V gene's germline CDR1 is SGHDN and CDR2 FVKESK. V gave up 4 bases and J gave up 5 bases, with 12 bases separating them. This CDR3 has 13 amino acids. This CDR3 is CASSPPGFNEQYF. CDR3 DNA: TGTGCCAGCAGCCCCCCTGGTTTCAACGAGCAGTACTTC.

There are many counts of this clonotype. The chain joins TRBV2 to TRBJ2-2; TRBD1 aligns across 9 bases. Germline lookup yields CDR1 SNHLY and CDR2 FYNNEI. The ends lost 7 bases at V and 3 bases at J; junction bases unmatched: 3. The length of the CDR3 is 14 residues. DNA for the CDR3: TGTGCCAGCACTGGGACAGGGCACACCGGGGAGCTGTTTTTT. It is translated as CASTGTGHTGELFF. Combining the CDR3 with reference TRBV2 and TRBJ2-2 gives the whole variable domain EPEVTQTPSHQVTQMGQEVILRCVPISNHLYFYWYRQILGQKVEFLVSFYNNEISEKSEIFDDQFSVERPDGSNFTLKIRSTKLEDSAMYFCASTGTGHTGELFFGEGSRLTVL.